The 6 T cell receptor beta chains given below trace back to one sample, sequenced in a study of CD8 T cells in Susac syndrome. When the RNA was reverse transcribed, random hexamers were used with an input of about 0.45 to 1 ug. TCRdb recomputed calls from the immunoSEQ multiplex PCR reads with MiXCR, one row per CDR3 protein. The table has just under 95,000 distinct CDR3 sequences, around 94% seen once. Sequences were obtained from CD4+ T cells from PBMCs. These TCRs come from a human donor with Susac syndrome.

This chain joins TRBV30 and TRBJ2-3, with TRBD2 as a possible D gene (5 bases). Germline V gene sequence: CDR1 GTSNPN, CDR2 SVGIG (reference sequence). The CDR3 has 13 residues. V was shortened by 4 bases and J by 1 base, with 9 bases between the two germline ends. The CDR3 spells CAWNHGGTDTQYF. The CDR3 DNA is TGTGCCTGGAATCACGGGGGCACAGATACGCAGTATTTT.

CDR3 nucleotide sequence: TGCAGTGCCCACCCGGGGGACCGACCCTCCTACAATGAGCAGTTCTTC. It encodes CSAHPGDRPSYNEQFF. This chain uses TRBV20-1 with TRBJ2-1; maybe TRBD2 (6 bases). The CDR3 loop spans 16 amino acids. Per the germline V gene, CDR1 is DFQATT and CDR2 is SNEGSKA (reference sequence). Trimming pared 6 bases from V and 0 bases from J, leaving 18 bases between.

This clonotype appeared a single time. This chain's CDR3 is CAWSPGDRQETQYF. CDR3 bases: TGTGCCTGGAGCCCGGGGGACAGGCAAGAGACCCAGTACTTC. The chain couples TRBV30 to TRBJ2-5; 8 bases are a match to TRBD1. Germline CDR1 reads GTSNPN; CDR2 reads SVGIG (reference sequence). The CDR3 consists of 14 residues. V shed 3 bases, J shed 2 bases, and the junction held 5 bases outside the gene matches.

The J gene is TRBJ1-1, the V gene TRBV5-6, with 7 bases identical to TRBD1. Trimming removed 4 bases from V and 1 base from J; junction bases left unmatched: 4. The CDR3 has 14 amino acids. Looked up from germline, CDR1 is SGHDT and CDR2 is YYEEEE. The CDR3 spells CASSPRDRNTEAFF. DNA of the CDR3: TGTGCCAGCAGCCCCCGGGACAGGAACACTGAAGCTTTCTTT.

The chain is built from TRBV29-1 and TRBJ2-1; 12 nucleotides match TRBD2. Germline V gives CDR1 SQVTM, CDR2 ANQGSEA. The V segment lost 2 bases and the J segment 7 bases; nucleotides outside the gene matches: 15. This CDR3 is 18 amino acids long. Here the CDR3 DNA reads TGCAGCGTTGAACTAGCGGGGGGGCCGATGGGGCTCAGGAATGAGCAGTTCTTC. It is translated as CSVELAGGPMGLRNEQFF.

V and J are TRBV12-3 or TRBV12-4 and TRBJ2-2; 8 nucleotides agree with TRBD1. With V trimmed by 7 bases and J by 5 bases, 9 bases remained unmatched. CDR3 length: 15 residues. The CDR3 bases are TGTGCCAGCACCCTTCGGACAGGGTTGACCGGGGAGCTGTTTTTT. Translated: CASTLRTGLTGELFF.